The next 22 T cell receptor beta chains were all read from a single sample in a study of blood T cells in healthy people across ages. Using a J-beta primer mix together with a sample-barcoded 5' primer, a second PCR was run for about 6 to 11 cycles. Each CDR3 protein gets one entry after TCRdb re-called the 5' RACE reads with MiXCR. Here the sample spans more than 1,000,000 distinct CDR3 sequences, under 30% being singletons. The data also belong to a second study, concerning T cells of mothers and their children.

The sequenced material came from blood. Every receptor here comes from a girl aged 2-15 years in good health.

This clonotype was seen at least ten times. The CDR3 region is CASSTGSSGNTIYF. The DNA of the CDR3 is TGTGCCAGCAGCACCGGATCCTCTGGAAACACCATATATTTT. The gene calls are TRBV12-3 or TRBV12-4 and TRBJ1-3, with D unclear. Trimming left V 6 bases short and J 0 bases short, with 9 bases between. The CDR3 length is 14 residues.

The rearrangement joins TRBV9 to TRBJ2-3; D ambiguous. V shed 0 bases and J shed 5 bases, with 13 bases lying between them. The germline V gene has CDR1 SGDLS and CDR2 YYNGEE. The CDR3 contains 15 residues. This CDR3 is CASSVGGGVGDTQYF. The CDR3 nucleotides read TGTGCCAGCAGCGTAGGGGGTGGGGTTGGAGATACGCAGTATTTT.

The J gene is TRBJ1-2, the V gene TRBV29-1; no definite D call. Trimming left V 5 bases short and J 0 bases short, with 10 bases between. This CDR3 is built from 13 residues. Germline V gene data show CDR1 as SQVTM and CDR2 as ANQGSEA. The CDR3 coding sequence is TGCAGCGTTCTCTCCTCTACTAACTATGGCTACACCTTC. Translation: CSVLSSTNYGYTF. Combining the CDR3 with reference TRBV29-1 and TRBJ1-2 gives the whole variable domain SAVISQKPSRDICQRGTSLTIQCQVDSQVTMMFWYRQQPGQSLTLIATANQGSEATYESGFVIDKFPISRPNLTFSTLTVSNMSPEDSSIYLCSVLSSTNYGYTFGSGTRLTVV.

The chain links TRBV4-1 to TRBJ2-6; D is unclear. The CDR3 is 16 residues long. V was clipped by 0 bases and J by 2 bases, with 8 bases between them. Germline lookup yields CDR1 MGHRA and CDR2 YSYEKL. The CDR3 region has the DNA TGCGCCAGCAGCCAAGATTTTGCCCCTGGGGCCAACGTCCTGACTTTC. This encodes CASSQDFAPGANVLTF.

This chain links TRBV20-1 with TRBJ2-5; D possibly corresponds to TRBD1 (5 bases). This CDR3 has 14 residues. The germline V gene has CDR1 DFQATT and CDR2 SNEGSKA (reference sequence). For the CDR3, the DNA is TGCAGCGGATCTTACAGGTCTTCGGTAGAGACCCAGTACTTC. Protein sequence: CSGSYRSSVETQYF.

In DNA form, the CDR3 reads TGTGCCAGCAGCTTTGTTGGGTGGGGGATCCCTGAAGCTTTCTTT. It yields the protein CASSFVGWGIPEAFF. The J gene is TRBJ1-1, the V gene TRBV7-6; tentative D call: TRBD1 (5 bases). Germline V gene lookup returns CDR1 SGHVS and CDR2 FNYEAQ. Trimming cost V 3 bases and J 6 bases, with 17 bases left between them. The CDR3 is 15 residues long.

This clonotype was observed a handful of times. This sequence joins TRBV4-1 and TRBJ2-5; 14 nucleotides align to TRBD2. The DNA end lines up better with TRBJ2-7; the J call may be wrong. The CDR3 covers 15 residues. Germline values: CDR1 MGHRA, CDR2 YSYEKL. This chain's CDR3 is CASSPGLAGVNEQYF. For the CDR3, the DNA is TGCGCCAGCAGCCCGGGACTAGCGGGAGTCAACGAGCAGTACTTC.

The CDR3: CASRAGQGEPYEQYF. The CDR3 DNA is TGTGCCAGCAGGGCGGGACAGGGAGAGCCCTACGAGCAGTACTTC. This sequence joins TRBV27 and TRBJ2-7, with 9 bases that match TRBD1. J lost 2 bases, V lost 6 bases, and 8 bases had no gene match. The CDR3 loop spans 15 amino acids. The V gene's germline CDR1 is MNHEY and CDR2 SMNVEV (reference sequence).

The J gene is TRBJ2-3, the V gene TRBV7-9; 8 bases line up with TRBD1. Germline CDR1 is SEHNR and CDR2 is FQNEAQ (reference sequence). V gave up 1 base and J gave up 5 bases; unmatched junction bases: 8. The CDR3 length is 16 residues. This chain's CDR3 is CASSLGGGQGQDTQYF. The CDR3 bases are TGTGCCAGCAGCTTAGGTGGAGGACAGGGACAAGATACGCAGTATTTT.

This clonotype was observed a handful of times. The junction differs from germline at one of its ends, possibly a read error. The chain recombines TRBV9 with TRBJ1-1; possible D gene TRBD1, 5 bases. Germline loops: CDR1 SGDLS, CDR2 YYNGEE. This CDR3 has 16 amino acids. The DNA of the CDR3 is TGTGCCAGCAGCGTAGGGGGGTGGTCGGGGAACACTGGAGCTTTCTTT. Protein sequence: CASSVGGWSGNTGAFF. Full variable domain (missing parts from reference TRBV9 and TRBJ1-1): DSGVTQTPKHLITATGQRVTLRCSPRSGDLSVYWYQQSLDQGLQFLIQYYNGEERAKGNILERFSAQQFPDLHSELNLSSLELGDSALYFCASSVGGWSGNTGAFFGQGTRLTVV.

This chain uses TRBV6-2 or TRBV6-3 with TRBJ2-2, with a weak D call TRBD2 (5 bases). V lost 2 bases and J 7 bases, leaving 11 bases between the germline ends. The CDR3 spans 14 residues. Germline CDR1 and CDR2: MNHEY and SVGEGT. CDR3 protein: CASSYGGYVGELFF. The CDR3 DNA follows: TGTGCCAGCAGTTACGGAGGCTACGTCGGGGAGCTGTTTTTT.

In this sample, this clonotype turned up a few times. Lacking the conserved final phenylalanine or tryptophan, this CDR3 likely reflects a read error. The chain combines TRBV6-6 with TRBJ2-7, with D perhaps TRBD1 or TRBD2 (5 bases each). The CDR3 extends over 14 amino acids. CDR1 and CDR2 (germline): MNHNY, SVGAGI (reference sequence). V dropped 0 bases and J dropped 2 bases, with 8 bases sitting between them. CDR3 coding DNA: TGTGCCAGCAGTTACTCGACGGGGCCCTACGAGCAGTACCTC. This encodes CASSYSTGPYEQYL.

CDR3 sequence (DNA): TGTGCCAGCAGCTTCGGGGGTGGTAGTGATTCACCCCTCCACTTT. Encoded protein: CASSFGGGSDSPLHF. The genes are TRBV7-8 and TRBJ1-6; a possible D gene is TRBD1 (5 bases). CDR1 is SGHVS and CDR2 is FQNEAQ in the germline V gene. This CDR3 region has 15 residues. V shed 3 bases and J shed 8 bases, with 14 bases lying between them. The variable domain in full, completed from reference TRBV7-8 and TRBJ1-6, reads GAGVSQSPRYKVAKRGQDVALRCDPISGHVSLFWYQQALGQGPEFLTYFQNEAQLDKSGLPSDRFFAERPEGSVSTLKIQRTQQEDSAVYLCASSFGGGSDSPLHFGNGTRLTVT.

This clonotype was picked up many times. The CDR3 loop is CASGPRGETQYF. CDR3 sequence (DNA): TGTGCTAGTGGTCCTAGGGGAGAGACCCAGTACTTC. V usage is TRBV12-5 and J usage is TRBJ2-5; perhaps TRBD1 as D (5 bases). CDR1 and CDR2 from the germline V gene are LGHNT and FRNRAP. Deletions cut 5 bases from V and 4 bases from J, with 8 bases between. This CDR3 spans 12 amino acids.

This clonotype has only a few counts. This chain joins TRBV9 and TRBJ2-4; TRBD2 matches at 7 bases. This CDR3 is built from 14 residues. V gave up 2 bases and J gave up 5 bases; unmatched junction bases: 4. Germline CDR1 and CDR2: SGDLS and YYNGEE. Here the CDR3 reads CASSVGLAENIQYF. The CDR3 region has the DNA TGTGCCAGCAGCGTTGGGCTAGCGGAAAACATTCAGTACTTC.

This clonotype came up a few times. The rearrangement uses TRBV12-3 or TRBV12-4 and TRBJ1-2; D gene uncertain. This CDR3 contains 17 residues. Between the trimmed V and J ends, which lost 3 bases and 7 bases, there was a span of 24 bases. CDR3 nucleotides: TGTGCCAGCAGTTTTTCCGTTTGGGAGGTACCGGGGAGTGGCTACACCTTC. Its translation: CASSFSVWEVPGSGYTF.

This chain links TRBV28 with TRBJ2-2; D possibly uses TRBD1 or TRBD2 (5 bases each). This CDR3 contains 13 residues. V was cut by 8 bases and J by 4 bases, with 11 bases left in between. Germline V gene data show CDR1 as MDHEN and CDR2 as SYDVKM. CDR3 coding DNA: TGTGCCAGCGTTGAGAGGGGCACCGGGGAGCTGTTTTTT. The encoded protein is CASVERGTGELFF.

The chain couples TRBV7-9 to TRBJ1-5, with TRBD1 as a possible D gene (5 bases). The CDR3 runs to 18 residues. V lost 9 bases and J 3 bases, leaving 27 bases between the germline ends. From germline, CDR1 is SEHNR and CDR2 FQNEAQ (reference sequence). The CDR3 DNA reads TGTGCCAGTAGGCCCCGATCAGGGTACCAAGGACCCAATCAGCCCCAGCATTTT. It encodes CASRPRSGYQGPNQPQHF.

The chain joins TRBV7-9 to TRBJ2-5; 13 bases match TRBD2. The germline gives CDR1 SEHNR, CDR2 FQNEAQ (reference sequence). V lost 5 bases to trimming and J lost 4 bases; unmatched junction nucleotides: 7. The CDR3 is 16 residues long. In DNA, the CDR3 is TGTGCCAGCAGCCAAGGACTAGCGGGGGCCTCAGAGACCCAGTACTTC. It is translated as CASSQGLAGASETQYF.

This clonotype was seen a handful of times. This sequence joins TRBV24-1 and TRBJ2-2; D might be TRBD1 (6 bases). Germline V gene data show CDR1 as KGHDR and CDR2 as SFDVKD. The germline V and J ends were trimmed by 0 bases and 6 bases, with 16 bases remaining between them. CDR3 length equals 17 residues. The CDR3 spells CATSDLRRDKTAGELFF. In nucleotides, the CDR3 is TGTGCCACCAGTGATTTGCGCCGGGACAAAACCGCCGGGGAGCTGTTTTTT.

The J gene is TRBJ1-4, the V gene TRBV5-6; a possible D gene is TRBD1 (5 bases). Trimming took 2 bases from V and 12 from J, leaving 11 bases between them. The CDR3 contains 12 residues. From germline, CDR1 is SGHDT and CDR2 YYEEEE. The CDR3 nucleotides are TGTGCCAGCAGCTTTAATGGGGGACAACTGTTTTTT. It codes for CASSFNGGQLFF.

This rearrangement joins TRBV3-1 to TRBJ1-1, with unresolved D. The CDR3 sequence is 16 residues long. Trimming pared 0 bases from V and 1 base from J, leaving 12 bases between. CDR1 and CDR2 from the germline V gene are LGHDT and YNNKEL (reference sequence). CDR3 DNA: TGTGCCAGCAGCCAAGATAGGCCGACGGGGAACACTGAAGCTTTCTTT. Translated, it gives CASSQDRPTGNTEAFF.